A selection of T cell receptor beta chains follows, all from one sample in a study of regulatory T cells in long-lasting Graves disease. TCRdb reprocessed the multiplex PCR reads via MiXCR and lists one record per CDR3 protein. Of around 470,000 distinct CDR3 sequences listed, about 14% are singletons. The sample also formed part of further work on T cells in Graves' hyperthyroidism and ophthalmopathy.

The sequencing used peripheral blood mononuclear cells (PBMCs), collected at new diagnosis, from a patient treated with antithyroid drugs. The receptor source for this set is a woman aged 45-65 years with Graves disease. Each CDR3 is given with its conserved first and last residue. The D gene is left open where the match is weak. Size is omitted from some rows. Given values are once, few, many or a class for expanded clones.

clone size	D gene	J gene	V gene	CDR3 protein	CDR3 DNA
few	TRBD2	TRBJ2-5	TRBV27	CASSPLGLAVIGETQYF	TGTGCCAGCAGTCCCCTTGGACTAGCGGTAATTGGGGAGACCCAGTACTTC
.	.	TRBJ2-7	TRBV6-1	CASMPRGGSYEQYF	TGTGCCAGCATGCCCAGAGGGGGCTCCTACGAGCAGTACTTC
.	.	TRBJ2-2	TRBV27	CASSLSPGSGELFF	TGTGCCAGCAGTTTATCTCCAGGGTCCGGGGAGCTGTTTTTT
many	.	TRBJ1-1	TRBV5-1	CASSLDGANTEAFF	TGCGCCAGCAGCTTGGATGGGGCGAACACTGAAGCTTTCTTT
.	.	TRBJ2-1	TRBV4-1	CASSQDPSPSSYNEQFF	TGCGCCAGCAGCCAAGACCCTAGCCCAAGCTCCTACAATGAGCAGTTCTTC
.	.	TRBJ2-6	TRBV9	CASSVRAEGISSGANVLTF	TGTGCCAGCAGCGTACGAGCTGAGGGGATCAGCTCTGGGGCCAACGTCCTGACTTTC
many	.	TRBJ2-2	TRBV9	CASSPTYTGELFF	TGTGCCAGCAGCCCGACCTACACCGGGGAGCTGTTTTTT
few	TRBD1	TRBJ2-1	TRBV5-1	CASSLARGQVQFF	TGCGCCAGCAGCTTGGCCAGGGGGCAGGTGCAGTTCTTC
few	.	TRBJ2-5	TRBV12-3/TRBV12-4	CACSLQETQYF	TGTGCCTGCAGCTTACAAGAGACCCAGTACTTC
many	.	TRBJ2-6	TRBV6-2/TRBV6-3	CASSFPSGANVLTF	TGTGCCAGCAGTTTCCCCTCTGGGGCCAACGTCCTGACTTTC
many	.	TRBJ2-3	TRBV11-3	CASSPGTRLADTQYF	TGTGCCAGCAGCCCCGGAACCCGGTTGGCAGATACGCAGTATTTT
few	.	TRBJ2-1	TRBV20-1	CSARVEVWGSLNEQFF	TGCAGTGCTAGAGTTGAGGTTTGGGGGAGTTTAAATGAGCAGTTCTTC
.	TRBD2	TRBJ2-1	TRBV7-8	CASSRVFSGSTYTNEQFF	TGTGCCAGCAGTCGAGTTTTTAGCGGGAGTACTTACACAAATGAGCAGTTCTTC
few	.	TRBJ2-1	TRBV9	CASSVVWGEAAYNEQFF	TGTGCCAGCAGCGTAGTATGGGGGGAGGCCGCCTACAATGAGCAGTTCTTC
many	.	TRBJ2-3	TRBV18	CASSPLSPPSTDTQYF	TGTGCCAGCTCACCTCTTTCTCCACCAAGCACAGATACGCAGTATTTT
many	TRBD2	TRBJ2-1	TRBV10-3	CAIRSLAVSYNEQFF	TGTGCCATCAGATCACTAGCGGTCTCCTACAATGAGCAGTTCTTC